Listed here are 23 T cell receptor beta chains from one sample, sequenced in a study of immune cell composition in non-small cell lung cancer. Normal lung sampling was at least 3 cm from the tumour, as distant as possible. Clones were read by immunoSEQ multiplex PCR, and TCRdb kept only the in-frame ones, dropping some. The repertoire holds some 9,000 clones, with around 67% as singletons. The sequencing sample was made of non-adjacent lung tissue. The receptors were sampled from a human donor with non-small cell lung cancer.

This chain joins TRBV10-2 and TRBJ2-1; D might be TRBD1 (6 bases). Trimming took off 6 bases at V and 11 bases at J, with 14 bases between the two ends. CDR1 is WSHSY, CDR2 SAAADI, per germline. This CDR3 has 12 residues. CDR3 nucleotide sequence: TGCGCCAGCAGAGCGTTCGGGACACAGCAGTTCTTC. This sequence encodes CASRAFGTQQFF.

The V and J genes are TRBV5-4 and TRBJ2-2; 11 nucleotides align to TRBD2. CDR1 is SGHNT, CDR2 YYREEE, per germline (reference sequence). Germline trimming cut 4 bases from V and 5 bases from J; bases unmatched to any gene: 10. The CDR3 contains 17 residues. CDR3 amino acids: CASSALAGGAGTGELFF. The CDR3 nucleotides are TGTGCCAGCAGCGCCCTAGCGGGGGGTGCGGGGACCGGGGAGCTGTTTTTT.

The chain is built from TRBV19 and TRBJ2-7; TRBD1 matches at 7 bases. The V gene's germline CDR1 is LNHDA and CDR2 SQIVND (reference sequence). J was trimmed by 2 bases and V by 1 base; bases with no gene match: 11. CDR3 size: 17 residues. CDR3 region: CASSIVGWTGPTYEQYF. DNA of the CDR3: TGTGCCAGTAGTATAGTAGGTTGGACAGGACCGACCTACGAGCAGTACTTC. Variable domain in full (rest from reference TRBV19 and TRBJ2-7): DGGITQSPKYLFRKEGQNVTLSCEQNLNHDAMYWYRQDPGQGLRLIYYSQIVNDFQKGDIAEGYSVSREKKESFPLTVTSAQKNPTAFYLCASSIVGWTGPTYEQYFGPGTRLTVT.

The CDR3 bases are TGTGCCAGCAGACTAGCGGGGAAAGCCGGGGAGCTGTTTTTT. It is translated as CASRLAGKAGELFF. The chain combines TRBV25-1 with TRBJ2-2, with 10 bases lining up with TRBD2. Germline CDR1 is MGHDK and CDR2 is SYGVNS. The CDR3 consists of 14 residues. The J segment lost 6 bases and the V segment lost 6 bases, leaving 4 bases of the junction unmatched. The entire variable domain, with the rest obtained from reference TRBV25-1 and TRBJ2-2, is as follows: EADIYQTPRYLVIGTGKKITLECSQTMGHDKMYWYQQDPGMELHLIHYSYGVNSTEKGDLSSESTVSRIRTEHFPLTLESARPSHTSQYLCASRLAGKAGELFFGEGSRLTVL.

The chain joins TRBV6-5 to TRBJ2-2; weak D call: TRBD2 (5 bases). The CDR3 runs to 14 residues. Per germline, CDR1 MNHEY and CDR2 SVGAGI. With 2 bases removed from V and 4 bases from J, the gap between germline ends came to 8 bases. The CDR3 DNA follows: TGTGCCAGCAGTTACGGACTTGGCACCGGGGAGCTGTTTTTT. It yields the protein CASSYGLGTGELFF.

This chain links TRBV5-1 with TRBJ2-7, with D possibly TRBD1 on 6 matching bases. The CDR3 spans 15 residues. Trimming stripped 4 bases from V and 5 bases from J, with 19 bases between. Per germline, CDR1 SGHRS and CDR2 YFSETQ. CDR3 amino acids: CASSVLQGIPHEQYF. CDR3 nucleotide sequence: TGCGCCAGCAGCGTCCTACAGGGAATTCCCCACGAGCAGTACTTC.

This clone has only one observation. The V call is TRBV15, the J call TRBJ2-1; 11 bases line up with TRBD2. Losses at the gene ends were 5 bases for V and 4 bases for J; bases not matched to a gene: 1. CDR1 is LNHNV, CDR2 YYDKDF, per germline (reference sequence). The CDR3 length is 14 residues. The CDR3, as DNA: TGTGCCACCAGCTTAGCGGGGGGGTACAATGAGCAGTTCTTC. Its protein is CATSLAGGYNEQFF.

On this clone itself: One end of the junction varies from germline; a read error may be responsible. The chain uses TRBV7-7 and TRBJ2-5, with 9 bases that match TRBD1. Germline CDR1 SSHAT, CDR2 FNYEAQ (reference sequence). This CDR3 has 15 amino acids. This CDR3 is CASSGRDRVRETQYF. In DNA form, the CDR3 reads TGTGCTAGCAGCGGACGGGACAGGGTAAGAGAGACCCAGTACTTC.

V and J are TRBV2 and TRBJ1-5, with TRBD1 matching 8 bases. The length of the CDR3 is 15 residues. CDR1 and CDR2 from the germline V gene are SNHLY and FYNNEI. V shed 6 bases, J shed 4 bases, and the junction held 8 bases outside the gene matches. The CDR3 sequence: CASRRETGENQPQHF. The CDR3 DNA follows: TGTGCCAGCAGAAGGGAGACAGGGGAAAATCAGCCCCAGCATTTT.

The chain links TRBV5-4 to TRBJ1-6, with 7 bases fitting TRBD1. Germline V lookup: CDR1 SGHNT, CDR2 YYREEE (reference sequence). This CDR3 region has 14 residues. With 3 bases clipped from V and 10 bases from J, the junction kept 7 bases outside the gene matches. The CDR3 loop is CASSSGQPVSPLHF. In nucleotides, the CDR3 is TGTGCCAGCAGCTCGGGACAGCCCGTGTCACCCCTCCACTTT.

This clone showed up just once. The rearrangement joins TRBV29-1 to TRBJ2-5; 8 bases match TRBD1. The V gene end was trimmed by 0 bases and the J gene end by 4 bases; junction bases not matched to a gene: 4. CDR3 length: 14 residues. Germline CDR1 SQVTM, CDR2 ANQGSEA. CDR3 region: CSVEESTGVETQYF. CDR3 in DNA: TGCAGCGTTGAAGAATCGACAGGGGTAGAGACCCAGTACTTC. Full variable domain (remainder filled in from reference TRBV29-1 and TRBJ2-5): SAVISQKPSRDICQRGTSLTIQCQVDSQVTMMFWYRQQPGQSLTLIATANQGSEATYESGFVIDKFPISRPNLTFSTLTVSNMSPEDSSIYLCSVEESTGVETQYFGPGTRLLVL.

The chain carries TRBV7-9 and TRBJ1-3; TRBD1 might be the D (6 bases). This CDR3 has 16 residues. The germline gives CDR1 SEHNR, CDR2 FQNEAQ (reference sequence). Trimming cost V 5 bases and J 0 bases, with 14 bases left between them. The chain's CDR3 is CASSAQGRSSGNTIYF. The CDR3 DNA reads as TGTGCCAGCAGCGCACAGGGTCGTAGCTCTGGAAACACCATATATTTT.

This clone has just a few counts. The CDR3 reads CASSATGDVRPQHF. Here the CDR3 DNA reads TGTGCCAGTAGTGCCACAGGGGATGTTCGGCCCCAGCATTTT. This chain joins TRBV19 and TRBJ1-5; 7 bases agree with TRBD1. The CDR3 totals 14 residues. The germline gives CDR1 LNHDA, CDR2 SQIVND (reference sequence). Trimming removed 5 bases from V and 9 bases from J; junction bases left unmatched: 10.

V usage is TRBV19 and J usage is TRBJ1-1; D is undetermined. The CDR3 covers 12 residues. V was shortened by 7 bases and J by 5 bases, with 11 bases between the two germline ends. CDR1 and CDR2 from the germline V gene are LNHDA and SQIVND (reference sequence). The DNA for the CDR3 is TGTGCCAGTACCTTTCAGGAAACTGAAGCTTTCTTT. Translated: CASTFQETEAFF.

CDR3 sequence: CASSLARQGASYMPYEQYF. Here the CDR3 DNA reads TGCGCCAGCAGCTTGGCCCGACAGGGGGCTTCTTATATGCCCTACGAGCAGTACTTC. The genes are TRBV5-1 and TRBJ2-7; 10 bases agree with TRBD1. The germline V gene has CDR1 SGHRS and CDR2 YFSETQ. Trimming took 0 bases from V and 2 from J; bases not matched to a gene: 14. The CDR3 is made up of 19 amino acids. Full variable domain (outside the CDR3, taken from reference TRBV5-1 and TRBJ2-7): KAGVTQTPRYLIKTRGQQVTLSCSPISGHRSVSWYQQTPGQGLQFLFEYFSETQRNKGNFPGRFSGRQFSNSRSEMNVSTLELGDSALYLCASSLARQGASYMPYEQYFGPGTRLTVT.

This rearrangement joins TRBV12-5 to TRBJ2-3, with 7 bases aligning to TRBD2. Trimming removed 4 bases from V and 4 bases from J; junction bases left unmatched: 11. Germline lookup yields CDR1 LGHNT and CDR2 FRNRAP. There are 16 residues in the CDR3. The CDR3 region is CASGSGLGGRADTQYF. CDR3 nucleotides: TGTGCTAGTGGTTCCGGACTAGGAGGGAGGGCAGATACGCAGTATTTT.

The genes are TRBV2 and TRBJ1-5; D is unresolved. Per germline, CDR1 SNHLY and CDR2 FYNNEI. V lost 7 bases and J 2 bases, leaving 12 bases between the germline ends. The CDR3 is 14 residues long. CDR3: CASTNQVGNQPQHF. CDR3 nucleotide sequence: TGTGCCAGCACCAATCAGGTGGGCAATCAGCCCCAGCATTTT.

This chain joins TRBV5-1 and TRBJ1-4; 7 nucleotides align to TRBD1. Trimming removed 2 bases from V and 2 bases from J; junction bases left unmatched: 9. The CDR3 length is 17 residues. Germline values: CDR1 SGHRS, CDR2 YFSETQ. CDR3 DNA: TGCGCCAGCAGCTTTGCGGCAGGGGGTGCTACTAATGAAAAACTGTTTTTT. As protein: CASSFAAGGATNEKLFF.

This chain connects TRBV6-1 to TRBJ1-2, with TRBD1 as a possible D gene (6 bases). There are 15 residues in the CDR3. The V gene lost 0 bases and the J gene lost 4 bases, with 12 bases spanning the gap. The germline gives CDR1 MNHNS, CDR2 SASEGT. The CDR3 loop is CASSEAGGRFYGYTF. CDR3 bases: TGTGCCAGCAGTGAAGCCGGGGGGCGCTTCTATGGCTACACCTTC.

In this sample, this clone is medium-sized. The CDR3, as DNA: TGCGCCAGCAGCCCGGGACAGGGGGAGACCCAGTACTTC. Its protein is CASSPGQGETQYF. The genes are TRBV5-1 and TRBJ2-5; TRBD1 agrees at 10 bases. J lost 5 bases, V lost 4 bases, and 2 bases had no gene match. The CDR3 runs to 13 residues. Per germline, CDR1 SGHRS and CDR2 YFSETQ.

The chain recombines TRBV4-1 with TRBJ2-6; D ambiguous. Per the germline V gene, CDR1 is MGHRA and CDR2 is YSYEKL. CDR3 length: 14 amino acids. The V end was cut by 9 bases, the J end by 0 bases, with 9 bases between. Here the CDR3 reads CASQRDSGANVLTF. In DNA form, the CDR3 reads TGCGCCAGTCAGCGAGACTCTGGGGCCAACGTCCTGACTTTC.

This clone has more than one count but fewer than ten. The chain carries TRBV4-1 and TRBJ1-5; D gene unclear. This CDR3 has 13 amino acids. Germline V gene data show CDR1 as MGHRA and CDR2 as YSYEKL. Trimming removed 3 bases from V and 11 bases from J, with 14 bases in between. The CDR3 DNA follows: TGCGCCAGCAGCCAGAGAAAGAGGAAGACCCAGCATTTT. Residues: CASSQRKRKTQHF.

This clone is labeled large. The J gene is TRBJ2-2, the V gene TRBV9; 9 positions agree with TRBD1. CDR1 is SGDLS, CDR2 YYNGEE, per germline. The CDR3 extends over 18 amino acids. After removal of 0 bases from V and 7 bases from J, the junction contained 13 bases not matched to a gene. The CDR3 DNA is TGTGCCAGCAGCGTAGCTAGAGAGAGGACAGGGGTGGTCGGGGAGCTGTTTTTT. It translates to CASSVARERTGVVGELFF.